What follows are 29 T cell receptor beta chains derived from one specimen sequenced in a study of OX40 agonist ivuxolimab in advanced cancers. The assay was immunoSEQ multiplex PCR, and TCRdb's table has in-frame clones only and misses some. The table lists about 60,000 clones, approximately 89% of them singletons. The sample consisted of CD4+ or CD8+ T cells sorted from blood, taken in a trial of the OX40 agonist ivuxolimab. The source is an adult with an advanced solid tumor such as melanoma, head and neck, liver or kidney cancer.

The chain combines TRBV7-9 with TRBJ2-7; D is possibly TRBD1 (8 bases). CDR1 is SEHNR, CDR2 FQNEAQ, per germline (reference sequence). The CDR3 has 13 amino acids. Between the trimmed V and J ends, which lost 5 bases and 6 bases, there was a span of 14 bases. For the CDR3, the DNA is TGTGCCAGCAGCCGACAGGGGAGGGGCGAGCAGTACTTC. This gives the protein CASSRQGRGEQYF.

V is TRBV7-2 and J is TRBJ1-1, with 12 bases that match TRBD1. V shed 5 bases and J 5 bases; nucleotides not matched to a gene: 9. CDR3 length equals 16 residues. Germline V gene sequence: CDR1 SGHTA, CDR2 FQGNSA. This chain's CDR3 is CASSRTGDRGRTEAFF. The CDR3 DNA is TGTGCCAGCAGCCGTACGGGGGACAGGGGGCGGACTGAAGCTTTCTTT.

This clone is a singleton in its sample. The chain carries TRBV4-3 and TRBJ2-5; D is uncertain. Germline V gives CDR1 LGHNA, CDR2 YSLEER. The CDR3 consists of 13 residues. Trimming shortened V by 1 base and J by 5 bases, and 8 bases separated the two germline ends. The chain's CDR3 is CASSQAAGETQYF. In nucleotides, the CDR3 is TGCGCCAGCAGCCAAGCAGCCGGGGAGACCCAGTACTTC.

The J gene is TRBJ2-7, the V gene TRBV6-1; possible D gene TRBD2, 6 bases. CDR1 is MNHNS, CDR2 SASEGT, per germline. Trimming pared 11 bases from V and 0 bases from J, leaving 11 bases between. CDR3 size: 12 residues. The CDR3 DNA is TGTGCCGGAGGACTAAGCTCCTACGAGCAGTACTTC. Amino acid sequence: CAGGLSSYEQYF.

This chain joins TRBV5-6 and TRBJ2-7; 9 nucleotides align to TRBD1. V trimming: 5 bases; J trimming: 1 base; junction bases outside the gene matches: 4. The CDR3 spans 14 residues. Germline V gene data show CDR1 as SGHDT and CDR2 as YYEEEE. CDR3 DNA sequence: TGTGCCAGCAGTACCGGGACAGGGTCCTACGAGCAGTACTTC. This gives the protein CASSTGTGSYEQYF. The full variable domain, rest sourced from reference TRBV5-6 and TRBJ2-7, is DAGVTQSPTHLIKTRGQQVTLRCSPKSGHDTVSWYQQALGQGPQFIFQYYEEEERQRGNFPDRFSGHQFPNYSSELNVNALLLGDSALYLCASSTGTGSYEQYFGPGTRLTVT.

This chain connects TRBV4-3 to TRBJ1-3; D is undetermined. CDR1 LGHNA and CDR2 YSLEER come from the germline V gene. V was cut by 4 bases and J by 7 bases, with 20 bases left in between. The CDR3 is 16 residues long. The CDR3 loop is CASSPSLESAGNTIYF. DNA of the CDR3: TGCGCCAGCAGCCCTTCTTTGGAAAGCGCGGGTAACACCATATATTTT.

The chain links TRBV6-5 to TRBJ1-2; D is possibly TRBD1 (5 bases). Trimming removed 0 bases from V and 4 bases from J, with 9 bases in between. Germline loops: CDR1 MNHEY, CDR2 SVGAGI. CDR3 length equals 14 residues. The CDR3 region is CASSYSPGSYGYTF. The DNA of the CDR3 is TGTGCCAGCAGTTACTCGCCAGGGAGCTATGGCTACACCTTC.

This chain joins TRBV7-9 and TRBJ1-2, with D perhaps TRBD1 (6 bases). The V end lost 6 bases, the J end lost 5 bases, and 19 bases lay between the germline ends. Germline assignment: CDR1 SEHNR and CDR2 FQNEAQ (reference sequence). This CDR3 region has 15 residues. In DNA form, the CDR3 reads TGTGCCAGCAGTACCCGTTGGAGGGGGAGGTATGGCTACACCTTC. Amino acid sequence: CASSTRWRGRYGYTF.

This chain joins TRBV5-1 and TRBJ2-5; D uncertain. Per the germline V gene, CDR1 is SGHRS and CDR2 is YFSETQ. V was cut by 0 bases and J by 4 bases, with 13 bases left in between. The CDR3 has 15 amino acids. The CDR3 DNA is TGCGCCAGCAGCTTGGCGGCCGGGTTGGGAGAGACCCAGTACTTC. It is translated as CASSLAAGLGETQYF.

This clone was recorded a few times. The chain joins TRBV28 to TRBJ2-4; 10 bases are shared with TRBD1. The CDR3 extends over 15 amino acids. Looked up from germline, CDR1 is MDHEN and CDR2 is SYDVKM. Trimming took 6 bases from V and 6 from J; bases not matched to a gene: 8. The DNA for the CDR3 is TGTGCCAGCAGAATTACCCGGGACAGGGGAAACATTCAGTACTTC. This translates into CASRITRDRGNIQYF.

The CDR3 spells CASSFDYSPTGELFF. The DNA for the CDR3 is TGTGCCAGCAGTTTCGACTATTCGCCCACCGGGGAGCTGTTTTTT. This chain connects TRBV6-5 to TRBJ2-2; D possibly corresponds to TRBD2 (5 bases). The CDR3 loop spans 15 amino acids. Trimming removed 4 bases at V and 4 bases at J, with 13 bases between. Germline V CDR1 and CDR2: MNHEY, SVGAGI.

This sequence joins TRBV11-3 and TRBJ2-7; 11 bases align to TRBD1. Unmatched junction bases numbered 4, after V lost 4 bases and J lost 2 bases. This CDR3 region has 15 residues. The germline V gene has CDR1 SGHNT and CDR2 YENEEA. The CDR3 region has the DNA TGTGCCAGCAGCTCGGGACAGGGGGATCCCTACGAGCAGTACTTC. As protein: CASSSGQGDPYEQYF.

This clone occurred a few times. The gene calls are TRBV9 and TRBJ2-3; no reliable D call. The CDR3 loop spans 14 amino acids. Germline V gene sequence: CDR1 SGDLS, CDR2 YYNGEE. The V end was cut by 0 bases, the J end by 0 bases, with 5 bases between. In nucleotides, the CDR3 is TGTGCCAGCAGCGTAGCGATGAGCACAGATACGCAGTATTTT. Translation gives CASSVAMSTDTQYF.

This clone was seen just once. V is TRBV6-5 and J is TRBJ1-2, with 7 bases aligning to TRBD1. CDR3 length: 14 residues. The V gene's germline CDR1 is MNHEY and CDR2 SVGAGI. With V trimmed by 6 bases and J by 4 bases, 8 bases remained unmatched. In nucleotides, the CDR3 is TGTGCCAGCAGCAGACAGGGTCCTGCCTATGGCTACACCTTC. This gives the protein CASSRQGPAYGYTF.

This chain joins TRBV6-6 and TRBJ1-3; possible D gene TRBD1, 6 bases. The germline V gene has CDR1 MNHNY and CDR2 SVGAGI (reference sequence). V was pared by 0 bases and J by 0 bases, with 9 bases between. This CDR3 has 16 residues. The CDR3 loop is CASSYSNRASGNTIYF. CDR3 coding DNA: TGTGCCAGCAGTTACTCTAACAGGGCCTCTGGAAACACCATATATTTT.

The CDR3 coding sequence is TGCGCCAGCAGCCAAGCGAAGGGAAAAAGAGACACCGGGGAGCTGTTTTTT. It codes for CASSQAKGKRDTGELFF. V and J are TRBV4-3 and TRBJ2-2; D gene unclear. V was clipped by 1 base and J by 3 bases, with 15 bases between them. The CDR3 is 17 residues long. Germline values: CDR1 LGHNA, CDR2 YSLEER.

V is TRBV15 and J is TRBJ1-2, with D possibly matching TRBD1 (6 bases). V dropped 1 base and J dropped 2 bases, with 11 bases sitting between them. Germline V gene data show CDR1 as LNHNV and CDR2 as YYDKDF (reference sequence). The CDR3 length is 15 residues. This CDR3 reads CATSRGQGYNYGYTF. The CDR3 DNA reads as TGTGCCACCAGCAGAGGGCAGGGGTACAACTATGGCTACACCTTC.

The CDR3 sequence: CASSETGRVHYEQYF. CDR3 nucleotides: TGCGCCAGCAGTGAGACAGGGAGAGTCCACTACGAGCAGTACTTC. The chain employs TRBV5-1 and TRBJ2-7; 7 nucleotides agree with TRBD1. Trimming took 5 bases from V and 3 from J; bases not matched to a gene: 11. CDR1 is SGHRS and CDR2 is YFSETQ in the germline V gene. This CDR3 comprises 15 residues.

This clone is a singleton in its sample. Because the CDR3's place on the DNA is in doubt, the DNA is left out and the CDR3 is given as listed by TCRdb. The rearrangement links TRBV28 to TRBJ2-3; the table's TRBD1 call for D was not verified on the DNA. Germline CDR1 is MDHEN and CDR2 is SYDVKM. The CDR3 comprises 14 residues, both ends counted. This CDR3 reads CASSSSDSTDTQYF.

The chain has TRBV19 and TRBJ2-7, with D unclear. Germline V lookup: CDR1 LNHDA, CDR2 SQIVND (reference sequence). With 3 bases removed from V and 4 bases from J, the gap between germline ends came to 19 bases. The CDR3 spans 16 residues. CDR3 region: CASSITYAGARYEQYF. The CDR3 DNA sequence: TGTGCCAGTAGTATCACTTACGCAGGAGCTAGGTACGAGCAGTACTTC.

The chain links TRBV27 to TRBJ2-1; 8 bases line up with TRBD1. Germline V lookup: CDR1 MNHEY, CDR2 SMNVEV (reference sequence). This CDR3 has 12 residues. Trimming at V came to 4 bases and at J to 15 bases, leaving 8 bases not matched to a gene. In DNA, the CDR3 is TGTGCCAGCAGTTCTCCCTTGGACAGGGCGTTCTTC. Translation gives CASSSPLDRAFF.

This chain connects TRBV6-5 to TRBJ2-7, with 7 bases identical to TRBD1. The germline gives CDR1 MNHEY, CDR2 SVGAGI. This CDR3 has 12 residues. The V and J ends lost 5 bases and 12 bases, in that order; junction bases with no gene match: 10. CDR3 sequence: CASSTARQGLYF. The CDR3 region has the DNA TGTGCCAGCAGTACCGCCCGACAGGGCCTGTACTTC.

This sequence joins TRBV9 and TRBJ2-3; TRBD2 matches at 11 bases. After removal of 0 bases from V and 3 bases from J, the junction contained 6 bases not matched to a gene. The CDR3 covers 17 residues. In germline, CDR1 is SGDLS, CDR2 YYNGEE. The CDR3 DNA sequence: TGTGCCAGCAGCGTAGCAACTAGCGGGAGTGGTACAGATACGCAGTATTTT. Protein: CASSVATSGSGTDTQYF.

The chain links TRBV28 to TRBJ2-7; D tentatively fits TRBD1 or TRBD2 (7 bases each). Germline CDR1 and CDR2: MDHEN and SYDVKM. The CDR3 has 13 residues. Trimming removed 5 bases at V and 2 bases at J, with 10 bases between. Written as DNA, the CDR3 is TGTGCCAGCAGTCCAGGGGGGGCCTACGAGCAGTACTTC. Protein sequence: CASSPGGAYEQYF.

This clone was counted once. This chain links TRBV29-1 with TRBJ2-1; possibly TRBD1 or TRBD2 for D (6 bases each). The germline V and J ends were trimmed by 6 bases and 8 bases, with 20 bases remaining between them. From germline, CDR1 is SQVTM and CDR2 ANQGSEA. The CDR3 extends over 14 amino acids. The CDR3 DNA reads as TGCAGCGTCCGGGGGCGTGGCGTAGGGTATGAGCAGTTCTTC. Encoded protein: CSVRGRGVGYEQFF.

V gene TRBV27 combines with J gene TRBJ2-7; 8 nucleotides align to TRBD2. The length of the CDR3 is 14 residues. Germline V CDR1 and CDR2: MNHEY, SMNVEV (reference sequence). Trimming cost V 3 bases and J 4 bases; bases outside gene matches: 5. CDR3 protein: CASSFSGGEYEQYF. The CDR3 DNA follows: TGTGCCAGCAGTTTTTCGGGAGGGGAGTACGAGCAGTACTTC.

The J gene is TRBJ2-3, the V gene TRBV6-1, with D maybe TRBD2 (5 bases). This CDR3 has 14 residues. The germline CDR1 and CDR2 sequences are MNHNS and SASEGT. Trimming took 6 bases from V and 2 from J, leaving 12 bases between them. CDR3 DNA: TGTGCCAGCAGGAGTAGCGTTGTCACAGATACGCAGTATTTT. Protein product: CASRSSVVTDTQYF.

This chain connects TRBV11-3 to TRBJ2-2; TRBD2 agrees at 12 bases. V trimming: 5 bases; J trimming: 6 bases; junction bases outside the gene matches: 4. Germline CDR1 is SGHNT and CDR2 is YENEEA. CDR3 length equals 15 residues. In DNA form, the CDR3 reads TGTGCCAGCAGCCCCGGACTAGCGGGATCCGGGGAGCTGTTTTTT. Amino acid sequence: CASSPGLAGSGELFF.

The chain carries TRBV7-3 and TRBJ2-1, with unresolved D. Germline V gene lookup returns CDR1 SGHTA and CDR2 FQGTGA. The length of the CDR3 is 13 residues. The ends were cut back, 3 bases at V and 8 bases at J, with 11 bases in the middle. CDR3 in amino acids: CASSLGWFDEQFF. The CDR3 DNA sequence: TGTGCCAGCAGCTTGGGTTGGTTTGATGAGCAGTTCTTC. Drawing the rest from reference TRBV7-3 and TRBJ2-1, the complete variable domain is GAGVSQTPSNKVTEKGKYVELRCDPISGHTALYWYRQSLGQGPEFLIYFQGTGAADDSGLPNDRFFAVRPEGSVSTLKIQRTERGDSAVYLCASSLGWFDEQFFGPGTRLTVL.